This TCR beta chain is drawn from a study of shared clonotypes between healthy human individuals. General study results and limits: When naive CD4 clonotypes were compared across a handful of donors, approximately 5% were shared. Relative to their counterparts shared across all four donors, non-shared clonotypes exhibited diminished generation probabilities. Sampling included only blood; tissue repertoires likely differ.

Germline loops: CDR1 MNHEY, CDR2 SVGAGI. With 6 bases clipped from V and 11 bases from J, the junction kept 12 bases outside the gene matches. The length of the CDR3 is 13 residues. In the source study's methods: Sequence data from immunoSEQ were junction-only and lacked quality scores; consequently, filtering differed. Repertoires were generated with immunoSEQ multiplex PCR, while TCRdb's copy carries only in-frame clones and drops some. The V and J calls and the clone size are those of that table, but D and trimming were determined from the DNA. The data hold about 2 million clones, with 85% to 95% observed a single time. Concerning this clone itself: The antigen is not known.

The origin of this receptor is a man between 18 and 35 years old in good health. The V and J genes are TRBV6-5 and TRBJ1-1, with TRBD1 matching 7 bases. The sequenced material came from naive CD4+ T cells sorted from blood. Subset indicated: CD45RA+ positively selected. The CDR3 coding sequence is TGTGCCAGCAGCAAAGGACGACAGGGTTTGGCTTTCTTT. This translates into CASSKGRQGLAFF.